These 16 T cell receptor beta chains were sequenced from one sample in a study of blood T cell repertoires in COVID-19. Data came from immunoSEQ multiplex PCR; TCRdb stores just in-frame clones and leaves some out. The sample yields about 220,000 clones, about 81% seen once. Sequences were obtained from peripheral blood. The receptor source for this set is a woman older than 75 with COVID-19, enrolled during active disease.

CDR3 protein: CASSPPRERRSHEQYF. The CDR3 bases are TGTGCCAGCAGTCCTCCCCGGGAGCGACGGAGCCACGAGCAGTACTTC. This chain links TRBV28 with TRBJ2-7; a possible D gene is TRBD2 (6 bases). CDR3 length: 16 residues. Germline CDR1 is MDHEN and CDR2 is SYDVKM. V was cut by 5 bases and J by 5 bases, with 22 bases left in between.

The J gene is TRBJ1-4, the V gene TRBV4-2, with 7 positions matching TRBD1. The CDR3 runs to 16 residues. V lost 0 bases and J lost 8; bases outside the gene matches: 9. From germline, CDR1 is LGHNA and CDR2 YNFKEQ. The DNA of the CDR3 is TGTGCCAGCAGCCAAGAGGAGGGCAGGGGGAACGAAAAACTGTTTTTT. This codes for CASSQEEGRGNEKLFF.

The sample holds one count of this clone. The chain couples TRBV10-3 to TRBJ1-2, with 8 bases matching TRBD1. The J segment lost 8 bases and the V segment lost 8 bases, leaving 19 bases of the junction unmatched. This CDR3 is built from 16 residues. Germline CDR1 and CDR2: ENHRY and SYGVKD. The CDR3 coding sequence is TGTGCCATCTCAGGCGGGGCAGGGGGCCCACTTAGGGGCTACACCTTC. Translated: CAISGGAGGPLRGYTF.

The genes are TRBV24-1 and TRBJ2-3, with D possibly TRBD2 on 6 matching bases. Germline CDR1 reads KGHDR; CDR2 reads SFDVKD. V was cut by 3 bases and J by 3 bases, with 12 bases left in between. The CDR3 runs to 15 residues. The CDR3 region has the DNA TGTGCCACCAGTGATACGCGGGGAAGGACAGATACGCAGTATTTT. Protein product: CATSDTRGRTDTQYF.

This clone was seen a handful of times. The chain is built from TRBV29-1 and TRBJ2-3; 9 bases line up with TRBD1. The CDR3 has 13 amino acids. The V gene end was trimmed by 6 bases and the J gene end by 5 bases; junction bases not matched to a gene: 6. Germline V gives CDR1 SQVTM, CDR2 ANQGSEA. For the CDR3, the DNA is TGCAGCGTCCGGACAGGGGAGATAGATACGCAGTATTTT. It specifies CSVRTGEIDTQYF.

In DNA form, the CDR3 reads TGTGCCAGCACTCCTGACCGGGGAGTGGACACTGAAGCTTTCTTT. Residues: CASTPDRGVDTEAFF. This sequence joins TRBV18 and TRBJ1-1; D not certain. V was pared by 8 bases and J by 3 bases, with 19 bases between. The CDR3 totals 15 residues. Per germline, CDR1 KGHSH and CDR2 LQKENI. Together with reference TRBV18 and TRBJ1-1, the CDR3 gives the full variable domain: NAGVMQNPRHLVRRRGQEARLRCSPMKGHSHVYWYRQLPEEGLKFMVYLQKENIIDESGMPKERFSAEFPKEGPSILRIQQVVRGDSAAYFCASTPDRGVDTEAFFGQGTRLTVV.

The chain links TRBV10-3 to TRBJ1-5; 8 nucleotides agree with TRBD1. The CDR3 is 14 amino acids. Per germline, CDR1 ENHRY and CDR2 SYGVKD. Losses at the gene ends were 6 bases for V and 6 bases for J; bases not matched to a gene: 7. CDR3 loop: CAISPAGGGQPQHF. Here the CDR3 DNA reads TGTGCCATCAGCCCGGCAGGGGGCGGTCAGCCCCAGCATTTT.

The CDR3 loop is CASSPLPGEQGGLFF. DNA of the CDR3: TGTGCCAGCTCACCACTCCCGGGTGAGCAGGGCGGGCTGTTTTTT. This chain connects TRBV18 to TRBJ2-2, with D tentatively TRBD1 (5 bases). This CDR3 spans 15 amino acids. Germline V gene data show CDR1 as KGHSH and CDR2 as LQKENI. The V end lost 1 base, the J end lost 13 bases, and 19 bases lay between the germline ends.

The chain has TRBV7-2 and TRBJ1-4; possible D gene TRBD1, 5 bases. The CDR3 contains 15 residues. Trimming stripped 6 bases from V and 4 bases from J, with 15 bases between. CDR1 and CDR2 (germline): SGHTA, FQGNSA. The CDR3 region is CASRSGTAFNEKLFF. The DNA for the CDR3 is TGTGCCAGCAGATCGGGGACTGCTTTTAATGAAAAACTGTTTTTT. Full variable domain (missing parts from reference TRBV7-2 and TRBJ1-4): GAGVSQSPSNKVTEKGKDVELRCDPISGHTALYWYRQSLGQGLEFLIYFQGNSAPDKSGLPSDRFSAERTGGSVSTLTIQRTQQEDSAVYLCASRSGTAFNEKLFFGSGTQLSVL.

The chain has TRBV3-1 (or the pseudogene TRBV3-2) and TRBJ1-6; 7 bases match TRBD1. This CDR3 contains 14 residues. Germline assignment: CDR1 LGHDT and CDR2 YNNKEL (reference sequence). V lost 4 bases and J lost 8; bases outside the gene matches: 5. CDR3 amino acids: CASSLGQVDSPLHF. CDR3 coding DNA: TGTGCCAGCAGCCTTGGACAGGTGGATTCACCCCTCCACTTT.

The rearrangement links TRBV11-1 to TRBJ2-7, with D perhaps matching TRBD1 (6 bases). With 5 bases removed from V and 5 bases from J, the gap between germline ends came to 16 bases. CDR1 and CDR2 from the germline V gene are SGHAT and FQDESV (reference sequence). The length of the CDR3 is 14 residues. CDR3: CASSRSPTGHEQYF. The CDR3 DNA is TGTGCCAGCAGCCGCTCCCCGACAGGACACGAGCAGTACTTC.

This chain connects TRBV28 to TRBJ2-5; TRBD2 agrees at 9 bases. The V and J ends lost 7 bases and 5 bases, in that order; junction bases with no gene match: 11. The CDR3 covers 15 residues. From germline, CDR1 is MDHEN and CDR2 SYDVKM. The CDR3 spells CASTGAGGPGETQYF. CDR3 bases: TGTGCCAGCACGGGTGCGGGAGGGCCGGGGGAGACCCAGTACTTC. The variable domain in full, with the rest retrieved from reference TRBV28 and TRBJ2-5, is DVKVTQSSRYLVKRTGEKVFLECVQDMDHENMFWYRQDPGLGLRLIYFSYDVKMKEKGDIPEGYSVSREKKERFSLILESASTNQTSMYLCASTGAGGPGETQYFGPGTRLLVL.

V and J are TRBV30 and TRBJ2-3; 9 nucleotides align to TRBD2. Germline-derived CDR1 and CDR2 are GTSNPN and SVGIG (reference sequence). The CDR3 extends over 15 amino acids. Trimming cost V 6 bases and J 1 base; bases outside gene matches: 8. The CDR3 protein is CACPPAGGRTDTQYF. In nucleotides, the CDR3 is TGTGCCTGCCCCCCAGCGGGGGGCCGCACAGATACGCAGTATTTT. Based on the CDR3 plus reference TRBV30 and TRBJ2-3, the full variable domain is SQTIHQWPATLVQPVGSPLSLECTVEGTSNPNLYWYRQAAGRGLQLLFYSVGIGQISSEVPQNLSASRPQDRQFILSSKKLLLSDSGFYLCACPPAGGRTDTQYFGPGTRLTVL.

V gene TRBV7-3 combines with J gene TRBJ2-1, with D possibly TRBD2 on 6 matching bases. CDR3 length: 13 amino acids. The germline V and J ends were trimmed by 4 bases and 6 bases, with 10 bases remaining between them. Per germline, CDR1 SGHTA and CDR2 FQGTGA. The CDR3 here is CASSSEAGNEQFF. The CDR3 DNA reads TGTGCCAGCAGCTCGGAAGCGGGCAATGAGCAGTTCTTC.

This chain links TRBV18 with TRBJ2-5; TRBD2 aligns across 11 bases. V lost 4 bases, J lost 1 base, and 2 bases stayed unmatched. The CDR3 is 15 residues long. The germline V gene has CDR1 KGHSH and CDR2 LQKENI. The CDR3 DNA is TGTGCCAGCTCACAAACTAGCGGGGGCCAAGAGACCCAGTACTTC. Translation gives CASSQTSGGQETQYF.

The chain uses TRBV5-1 and TRBJ2-1, with D possibly being TRBD2 (5 bases). With 0 bases removed from V and 6 bases from J, the gap between germline ends came to 7 bases. Germline values: CDR1 SGHRS, CDR2 YFSETQ. This CDR3 has 13 residues. In DNA, the CDR3 is TGCGCCAGCAGCTTGGGACTACTCAATGAGCAGTTCTTC. Amino acid sequence: CASSLGLLNEQFF.